This paragraph covers one T cell receptor beta chain sequence. These data originate in a study of blood T cell repertoires in COVID-19. Study at large: Samples of COVID-19 (acute and convalescent) were obtained from the United States, Italy and Spain. From T cells, B-cell-depleted T cells, or PBMCs came the material, which was cDNA or gDNA.

The V gene end was trimmed by 5 bases and the J gene end by 1 base; junction bases not matched to a gene: 9. Germline values: CDR1 SGHRS, CDR2 YFSETQ. There are 16 residues in the CDR3. Original data processing: Estimates of nucleated cell counts were drawn from the amplification of reference gene primers. TCRdb's table, derived via immunoSEQ multiplex PCR, lists solely in-frame clones and lacks some. The V and J calls and the clone size are those of that table, but D and trimming were determined from the DNA. In the table there are 200,000 to 250,000 clones, 86% of which are singletons. This chain links TRBV5-1 with TRBJ2-1; 7 nucleotides align to TRBD2. Input material: peripheral blood. This TCR was sampled from a man aged 80 or over with acute or convalescent COVID-19. The CDR3 DNA reads TGCGCCAGCAGATTAGCCCTAGCGGAATCCTACAATGAGCAGTTCTTC. Protein product: CASRLALAESYNEQFF.